These 10 T cell receptor beta chains share one sample of origin, sequenced in a study of tumor and adjacent non-tumor tissue in lung cancer. No cell sorting was done before RNA was extracted from the tissue. A modified ARM-PCR protocol with three rounds of nested PCR amplified TCRbeta. TCRdb reanalysed the multiplex PCR reads using MiXCR and keeps one entry per CDR3 protein. The sample lists 110,000 or so distinct CDR3 sequences; 60% to 80% were seen once. The sequencing input was lung tumor tissue. The receptors were sampled from a woman aged 55-69 years with non-small cell lung cancer.

The gene calls are TRBV6-2 or TRBV6-3 and TRBJ2-1, with 8 nucleotides matching TRBD1. Germline values: CDR1 MNHEY, CDR2 SVGEGT. The CDR3 totals 15 residues. The CDR3 loop is CVNSYGQGAYNEQFF. CDR3 sequence (DNA): TGTGTCAACAGTTACGGACAGGGCGCCTACAATGAGCAGTTCTTC.

A remark on this clonotype: A much bigger clone sits one base away, suggesting this may be a read error. The CDR3 sequence: CASSYSGTSGRVAIEQFF. The CDR3 DNA sequence: TGTGCCAGCAGTTACTCCGGGACTAGCGGGAGGGTCGCCATTGAGCAGTTCTTC. The chain links TRBV6-5 to TRBJ2-1, with 16 bases identical to TRBD2. Trimming at V came to 0 bases and at J to 9 bases, leaving 8 bases not matched to a gene. This CDR3 comprises 18 residues. The V gene's germline CDR1 is MNHEY and CDR2 SVGAGI.

In the case of this clonotype: A much larger clone is a single base away; this may be a read error. The V and J genes are TRBV29-1 and TRBJ2-2; TRBD2 might be the D (5 bases). CDR3 length equals 14 residues. Trimming removed 6 bases at V and 0 bases at J, with 11 bases between. CDR1 is SQVTM, CDR2 ANQGSEA, per germline. The DNA of the CDR3 is TGCAGCGTAGGAGTGGGAGCGAACACCGGGGAGCTGTTTTTT. As protein: CSVGVGANTGELFF.

This chain connects TRBV20-1 to TRBJ2-4, with a weak D call TRBD2 (6 bases). Deletions cut 5 bases from V and 13 bases from J, with 18 bases between. This CDR3 is built from 12 residues. Looked up from germline, CDR1 is DFQATT and CDR2 is SNEGSKA (reference sequence). This CDR3 reads CSAPSPSENQYF. For the CDR3, the DNA is TGCAGTGCTCCGAGTCCTAGCGAGAACCAGTACTTC.

A word on this clonotype: A read error may produce the germline difference seen at one junction end. The chain combines TRBV29-1 with TRBJ2-5; maybe TRBD1 (7 bases). The CDR3 sequence is 15 residues long. Germline loops: CDR1 SQVTM, CDR2 ANQGSEA. The CDR3 DNA follows: TGCAGCGTTCGCCCTCCGGGGGCCCAGGGGGAGACCCAGTGCTTC. This gives the protein CSVRPPGAQGETQCF.

This clonotype was picked up many times. The rearrangement uses TRBV20-1 and TRBJ1-5; 9 bases map to TRBD1. Germline CDR1 and CDR2: DFQATT and SNEGSKA (reference sequence). CDR3 length equals 16 residues. V lost 7 bases to trimming and J lost 2 bases; unmatched junction nucleotides: 12. The CDR3 sequence: CSVYLTGTGRNQPQHF. The CDR3 nucleotides read TGCAGTGTCTACCTAACCGGGACAGGGCGCAATCAGCCCCAGCATTTT.

This chain joins TRBV5-1 and TRBJ2-1; D is ambiguous. The germline CDR1 and CDR2 sequences are SGHRS and YFSETQ. The CDR3 runs 15 residues. V lost 1 base and J 6 bases, leaving 14 bases between the germline ends. For the CDR3, the DNA is TGCGCCAGCAGCTTGATGGGTCCCTTATCCAATGAGCAGTTCTTC. Translation: CASSLMGPLSNEQFF.

Comment on this clonotype: This could be a read error, since a much larger clone is one nucleotide away. This sequence joins TRBV6-2 or TRBV6-3 and TRBJ1-1; the D is unclear. Trimming shortened V by 5 bases and J by 1 base, and 14 bases separated the two germline ends. Per the germline V gene, CDR1 is MNHEY and CDR2 is SVGEGT. This CDR3 contains 15 residues. This CDR3 reads CASSPQPERNTEAFF. Written as DNA, the CDR3 is TGTGCCAGCAGTCCACAGCCAGAGAGGAACACTGAAGCTTTCTTT.

This clonotype was picked up many times. The chain combines TRBV12-3 or TRBV12-4 with TRBJ1-1; no reliable D call. V lost 2 bases and J 0 bases, leaving 7 bases between the germline ends. The CDR3 loop spans 14 amino acids. CDR3: CASSLYGLNTEAFF. The CDR3 DNA sequence: TGTGCCAGCAGTTTATACGGGTTGAACACTGAAGCTTTCTTT.

Of note for this clonotype: This could be a read error, since a much larger clone is one nucleotide away. The rearrangement links TRBV12-3 or TRBV12-4 to TRBJ2-3, with D possibly being TRBD1 (6 bases). The germline V and J ends were trimmed by 5 bases and 0 bases, with 12 bases remaining between them. The CDR3 consists of 15 residues. The chain's CDR3 is CASSLGHGSTDTQYF. DNA of the CDR3: TGTGCCAGCAGTCTGGGACACGGGAGCACAGATACGCAGTATTTT.